This TCR beta chain was identified during a study of blood T cell repertoires in COVID-19. This CDR3 region has 12 residues. Germline-derived CDR1 and CDR2 are WNHNN and SYGVQD (reference sequence). V shed 8 bases and J shed 7 bases, with 9 bases lying between them. Residents of over 20 US areas, aged about 18 to 95 years, made up the participants. Cohorts were based on clinical histories the participants reported. The method was immunoSEQ multiplex PCR; TCRdb's version includes in-frame clones alone and lacks a portion of them. The sample lists 400,000 to 550,000 clones; 70% to 90% were seen once. Material: PBMCs or T cells enriched from blood (not recorded which). The V and J genes are TRBV10-1 and TRBJ1-6, with TRBD1 as a possible D gene (5 bases). This TCR came from a woman under 30 with acute COVID-19. The DNA for the CDR3 is TGCGCCAGCCAGGGAGGAAATTCACCCCTCCACTTT. Its translation: CASQGGNSPLHF.